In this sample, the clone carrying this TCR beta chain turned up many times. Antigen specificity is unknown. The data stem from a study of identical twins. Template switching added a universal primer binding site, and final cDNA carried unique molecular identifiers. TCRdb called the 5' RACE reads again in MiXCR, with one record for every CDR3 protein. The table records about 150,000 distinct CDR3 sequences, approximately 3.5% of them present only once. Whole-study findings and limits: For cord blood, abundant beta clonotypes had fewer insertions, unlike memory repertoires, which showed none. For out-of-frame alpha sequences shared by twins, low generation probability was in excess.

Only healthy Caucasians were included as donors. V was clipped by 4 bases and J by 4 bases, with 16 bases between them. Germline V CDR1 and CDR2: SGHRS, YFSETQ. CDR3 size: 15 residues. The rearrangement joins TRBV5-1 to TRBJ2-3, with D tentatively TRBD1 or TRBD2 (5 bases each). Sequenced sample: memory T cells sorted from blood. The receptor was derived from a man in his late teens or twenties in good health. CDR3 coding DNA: TGCGCCAGCAGCCTGACCGGGACCCCAGCAGATACGCAGTATTTT. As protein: CASSLTGTPADTQYF.